This T cell receptor (beta chain) was retrieved from a study of cytomegalovirus exposure and HLA in healthy donors. Study results and limitations: Sequencing probably produced one cluster of sequence variants that were highly shared. A later analysis linked about 17,000 TCR beta sequences to HLA alleles at 0.05 false discovery rate.

A word on this clone: Its specificity is not known.

The PCR ran on 60 Vbeta and 13 Jbeta primers. The data were produced by immunoSEQ multiplex PCR, yet TCRdb's version contains in-frame clones alone and is incomplete. The sample lists over 35,000 clones; about 80% were seen once. The CDR3 sequence is 13 residues long. Germline loops: CDR1 SNHLY, CDR2 FYNNEI. Trimming removed 8 bases at V and 5 bases at J, with 16 bases between. This receptor was identified in a young man in good health and CMV-seronegative. The gene calls are TRBV2 and TRBJ2-7, with unresolved D. The source material was PBMCs. The CDR3 loop reads CASVRRRVDEQYF. In DNA, the CDR3 is TGTGCCAGCGTTCGGCGGAGAGTGGACGAGCAGTACTTC.